The rows below give T cell receptor beta chains drawn from one sample of a study of human T cells and chemical hapten exposure. From the RACE reads, TCRdb called clonotypes with MiXCR, one entry per CDR3 protein. The data show about 340,000 distinct CDR3 sequences, around 7% seen once. Sequencing was performed on whole blood, taken in connection with sensitization to the hapten diphenylcyclopropenone (DPC). These TCRs come from a woman younger than 30 with alopecia areata. Some clones in this sample may be carry-over from other donors' samples. Each CDR3 is given with its conserved first and last residue.

v_call,j_call,cdr3_aa
TRBV7-7,TRBJ1-2,CASTPLTGRGFYTF
TRBV4-1,TRBJ1-2,CASSQDPGNGYTF
TRBV5-1,TRBJ2-7,CASSREGGNYYEQYF
TRBV5-1,TRBJ2-1,CASSLSGRAGNEQFF
TRBV6-2/TRBV6-3,TRBJ2-3,CASSSRLAGKIDTQYF
TRBV2,TRBJ2-3,CASSALAGGVTDTQYF
TRBV7-2,TRBJ2-2,CASSRDRVTGELFF
TRBV20-1,TRBJ2-1,CSAGEGSYNEQFF
TRBV29-1,TRBJ2-3,CSGSGTGRDTQYF
TRBV7-2,TRBJ1-4,CASSSRQGSKLFF
TRBV5-4,TRBJ1-1,CASSVGSGRQLEAFF
TRBV18,TRBJ1-6,CASSPGTAGNSPLHF
TRBV29-1,TRBJ2-7,CSALVAGGQQYF
TRBV29-1,TRBJ2-1,CSVEAHAGYNEQFF
TRBV14,TRBJ2-6,CASSQVGTSPVWGANVLTF
TRBV5-4,TRBJ2-3,CASGRTDTQYF
TRBV12-3/TRBV12-4,TRBJ2-1,CASRTSRGEQFF
TRBV4-3,TRBJ2-6,CASSQVQGSSSGANVLTF
TRBV2,TRBJ1-2,CASSERQWPGSDYGYTF
TRBV29-1,TRBJ1-1,CSVEQGLNTEAFF
TRBV6-1,TRBJ2-3,CASSEDRADTQYF
TRBV5-1,TRBJ1-1,CASSQTVNTEAFF
TRBV6-5,TRBJ2-1,CASSYSWGRNEQFF
TRBV20-1,TRBJ1-2,CSASATGGTGYGYTF
TRBV20-1,TRBJ2-3,CSANSGGITSTDTQYF
TRBV28,TRBJ1-2,CASIAGTSNGYTF
TRBV29-1,TRBJ1-2,CSVEEDRVYGYTF
TRBV7-8,TRBJ1-2,CASSPTVHNYGYTF
TRBV6-6,TRBJ2-7,CASSPRTSPPGMEQYF
TRBV6-6,TRBJ1-5,CASSLQGLGQPQHF
TRBV10-3,TRBJ1-1,CAIQGAMGSTEAFF
TRBV4-2,TRBJ2-3,CASSQRRTSGAKDTQYF